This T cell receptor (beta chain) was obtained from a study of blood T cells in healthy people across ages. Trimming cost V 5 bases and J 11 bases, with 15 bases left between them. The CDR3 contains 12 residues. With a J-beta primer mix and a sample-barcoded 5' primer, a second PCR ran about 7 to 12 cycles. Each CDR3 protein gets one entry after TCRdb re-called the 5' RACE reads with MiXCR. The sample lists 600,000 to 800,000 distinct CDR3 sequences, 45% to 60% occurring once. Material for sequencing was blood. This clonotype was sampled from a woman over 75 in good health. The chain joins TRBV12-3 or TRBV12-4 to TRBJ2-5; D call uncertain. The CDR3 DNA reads TGTGCCAGCAGTACCCCCCCCAATGAGCAGTACTTC. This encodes CASSTPPNEQYF.